This paragraph reports one T cell receptor (beta chain). TCRdb used MiXCR to reprocess the RT-PCR reads, holding one entry per CDR3 protein. The sample carries 400,000 to 650,000 distinct CDR3 sequences, approximately 6.9% recorded once. The sample originates from a study of response to subunit inactivated influenza vaccine. The J segment lost 8 bases and the V segment lost 4 bases, leaving 4 bases of the junction unmatched. Germline V CDR1 and CDR2: GTSNPN, SVGIG (reference sequence). CDR3 size: 11 residues. The rearrangement uses TRBV30 and TRBJ1-2; TRBD1 matches at 7 bases. The sample in question was PBMCs from blood, obtained less than 25 months after vaccination. This clonotype was obtained from a man aged 50 to 75 who received an inactivated influenza vaccine. The CDR3 protein is CAWMNRGGYTF. For the CDR3, the DNA is TGTGCCTGGATGAACAGGGGCGGCTACACCTTC.